Below, 15 T cell receptor beta chains from the same sample are listed, as sequenced in a study of blood T cell repertoires in COVID-19. Data came from immunoSEQ multiplex PCR; TCRdb stores just in-frame clones and leaves some out. The data show approximately 500,000 clones, about 89% seen once. Sequencing was performed on peripheral blood. The receptors derive from a woman in her forties or fifties with COVID-19, enrolled during active disease.

V usage is TRBV4-1 and J usage is TRBJ1-2, with a weak D call TRBD1 (5 bases). Trimming took 1 base from V and 6 from J, leaving 12 bases between them. Germline CDR1 reads MGHRA; CDR2 reads YSYEKL. The CDR3 has 14 amino acids. The CDR3 DNA reads as TGCGCCAGCAGCCAAGGGGGGGTCGGGGATGGCTACACCTTC. Residues: CASSQGGVGDGYTF.

The V gene is TRBV30, the J gene TRBJ1-5; a possible D gene is TRBD1 (6 bases). The germline V gene has CDR1 GTSNPN and CDR2 SVGIG (reference sequence). The CDR3 sequence is 13 residues long. V lost 2 bases to trimming and J lost 3 bases, with 8 bases between them. In nucleotides, the CDR3 is TGTGCCTGGAGTACAGGGCTCAATCAGCCCCAGCATTTT. This codes for CAWSTGLNQPQHF.

The CDR3: CATSGQGASETQYF. CDR3 DNA sequence: TGTGCCACCAGCGGACAGGGGGCTTCGGAGACCCAGTACTTC. The genes are TRBV24-1 and TRBJ2-5, with 11 positions matching TRBD1. The trim removed 7 bases at V and 5 bases at J, leaving 5 bases unmatched. Germline values: CDR1 KGHDR, CDR2 SFDVKD. The CDR3 contains 14 residues.

Worth noting for this clone: The same CDR3 can be traced to other DNA sequences in this sample. The rearrangement uses TRBV19 and TRBJ1-2; 9 nucleotides line up with TRBD1. Germline V gives CDR1 LNHDA, CDR2 SQIVND (reference sequence). Unmatched junction bases numbered 6, after V lost 5 bases and J lost 8 bases. The CDR3 covers 13 residues. The chain's CDR3 is CASSPGQGDGYTF. The DNA for the CDR3 is TGTGCCAGTAGTCCGGGACAGGGAGACGGCTACACCTTC.

The chain has TRBV5-4 and TRBJ1-4; D is unclear. V was pared by 3 bases and J by 2 bases, with 17 bases between. The germline V gene encodes CDR1 SGHNT and CDR2 YYREEE (reference sequence). This CDR3 comprises 17 residues. CDR3 DNA: TGTGCCAGCAGCTCCTGGACGGGAGGGCGGACTAATGAAAAACTGTTTTTT. Protein: CASSSWTGGRTNEKLFF. The full variable domain, rest sourced from reference TRBV5-4 and TRBJ1-4, is ETGVTQSPTHLIKTRGQQVTLRCSSQSGHNTVSWYQQALGQGPQFIFQYYREEENGRGNFPPRFSGLQFPNYSSELNVNALELDDSALYLCASSSWTGGRTNEKLFFGSGTQLSVL.

J is TRBJ2-3 and V is TRBV4-1, with D tentatively TRBD1 (5 bases). V was cut by 1 base and J by 2 bases, with 10 bases left in between. Germline CDR1 MGHRA, CDR2 YSYEKL. The CDR3 contains 15 residues. DNA of the CDR3: TGCGCCAGCAGCCAAGGGGCAGGGTACACAGATACGCAGTATTTT. Translated: CASSQGAGYTDTQYF.

The chain links TRBV6-1 to TRBJ1-2, with TRBD1 matching 8 bases. V shed 6 bases, J shed 5 bases, and the junction held 8 bases outside the gene matches. Germline CDR1 reads MNHNS; CDR2 reads SASEGT. There are 14 residues in the CDR3. The CDR3 sequence: CASSHQTGAYGYTF. The CDR3 nucleotides read TGTGCCAGCAGCCATCAGACAGGGGCGTATGGCTACACCTTC.

The J gene is TRBJ2-7, the V gene TRBV29-1; 8 bases match TRBD2. CDR3 length equals 14 residues. Germline V CDR1 and CDR2: SQVTM, ANQGSEA. With V trimmed by 3 bases and J by 2 bases, 6 bases remained unmatched. Here the CDR3 reads CSVEVAGGPYEQYF. The CDR3, as DNA: TGCAGCGTTGAGGTTGCGGGGGGACCCTACGAGCAGTACTTC.

This chain connects TRBV28 to TRBJ1-1, with D possibly matching TRBD1 (5 bases). Germline CDR1 MDHEN, CDR2 SYDVKM. The germline V and J ends were trimmed by 3 bases and 4 bases, with 18 bases remaining between them. The CDR3 covers 16 residues. DNA of the CDR3: TGTGCCAGCAGTTTTTCGGCAGGGTCCGCCAGCACTGAAGCTTTCTTT. Its protein is CASSFSAGSASTEAFF.

The chain couples TRBV11-2 to TRBJ2-5; TRBD2 matches at 9 bases. The CDR3 covers 17 residues. The junction had 12 bases not matched to a gene; V was cut back by 2 bases and J by 5 bases. Germline V gene lookup returns CDR1 SGHAT and CDR2 FQNNGV. The CDR3 reads CASSLTGSGGYGETQYF. The CDR3 DNA reads as TGTGCCAGCAGCTTAACGGGTAGCGGGGGTTACGGGGAGACCCAGTACTTC.

The chain carries TRBV5-1 and TRBJ1-2, with a weak D call TRBD1 (5 bases). Looked up from germline, CDR1 is SGHRS and CDR2 is YFSETQ. The V end lost 3 bases, the J end lost 1 base, and 10 bases lay between the germline ends. The CDR3 contains 14 residues. Here the CDR3 DNA reads TGCGCCAGCAGCTACTGGACAAGTAACTATGGCTACACCTTC. Protein product: CASSYWTSNYGYTF.

This chain links TRBV3-1 (or the pseudogene TRBV3-2) with TRBJ1-5, with D possibly being TRBD1 (6 bases). From germline, CDR1 is LGHDT and CDR2 YNNKEL (reference sequence). The CDR3 has 15 residues. The V end lost 1 base, the J end lost 1 base, and 8 bases lay between the germline ends. The CDR3 here is CASSQGGGSNQPQHF. CDR3 coding DNA: TGTGCCAGCAGCCAAGGAGGGGGAAGCAATCAGCCCCAGCATTTT.

This clone occurred once. V and J are TRBV5-1 and TRBJ2-2, with TRBD1 as a possible D gene (6 bases). CDR3 length: 16 amino acids. The V end was cut by 1 base, the J end by 3 bases, with 13 bases between. Germline values: CDR1 SGHRS, CDR2 YFSETQ. The CDR3 bases are TGCGCCAGCAGCTTGTGGCGGCAGGGGTACACCGGGGAGCTGTTTTTT. Its translation is CASSLWRQGYTGELFF.

The chain recombines TRBV3-1 (or the pseudogene TRBV3-2) with TRBJ2-5; the D is unclear. CDR1 and CDR2 (germline): LGHDT, YNNKEL (reference sequence). Trimming took 4 bases from V and 1 from J, leaving 7 bases between them. The CDR3 runs 13 residues. In DNA form, the CDR3 reads TGTGCCAGCAGCCTACCGGGCCAAGAGACCCAGTACTTC. Its translation: CASSLPGQETQYF.

The chain is built from TRBV5-1 and TRBJ2-3; no clear D gene. Germline V gives CDR1 SGHRS, CDR2 YFSETQ. Trimming removed 4 bases at V and 4 bases at J, with 13 bases between. The CDR3 spans 14 residues. CDR3 loop: CASSILGQSDTQYF. The CDR3 coding sequence is TGCGCCAGCAGCATATTGGGCCAATCAGATACGCAGTATTTT. The full variable domain, rest sourced from reference TRBV5-1 and TRBJ2-3, is KAGVTQTPRYLIKTRGQQVTLSCSPISGHRSVSWYQQTPGQGLQFLFEYFSETQRNKGNFPGRFSGRQFSNSRSEMNVSTLELGDSALYLCASSILGQSDTQYFGPGTRLTVL.